This T cell receptor (beta chain) was captured by sequencing in a study of cytomegalovirus exposure and HLA in healthy donors. Study at large: In a later analysis, it was reported that the 120 validation repertoires had been produced on the same platform as the roughly 650 repertoires belonging to the first cohort. General study points: Specificity for CMV antigens was confirmed in vitro for a few of the CMV-associated chains.

Assay used: immunoSEQ multiplex PCR; TCRdb lists only in-frame clones, some missing. The table shows over 100,000 clones, with roughly 90% occurring only once. In regard to this clone: What it binds is not known.

The sequenced sample consisted of PBMCs. The origin of this receptor is a woman aged 18-29 years in good health and CMV-seropositive.

The CDR3 sequence: CASSLVGGGPREQYF. DNA of the CDR3: TGTGCCAGCAGCTTGGTGGGGGGAGGGCCTCGAGAGCAGTACTTC. V gene TRBV5-4 combines with J gene TRBJ2-7; 7 positions match TRBD2. The CDR3 sequence is 15 residues long. V shed 0 bases and J 7 bases; nucleotides not matched to a gene: 10. Germline V gene sequence: CDR1 SGHNT, CDR2 YYREEE (reference sequence).